The 26 T cell receptor beta chains given below trace back to one sample, sequenced in a study of T cells after yellow fever vaccination. Using its own MiXCR run on the 5' RACE reads, TCRdb lists one record per CDR3 protein. The table records 450,000 to 550,000 distinct CDR3 sequences, about 19% of them present only once. Material: PBMCs, obtained 15 days after the yellow fever booster vaccination. Receptors were obtained from a young man who received the YFV17D yellow fever vaccine.

This clonotype has ten or more counts. The chain combines TRBV6-1 with TRBJ2-3; 12 bases match TRBD2. The germline gives CDR1 MNHNS, CDR2 SASEGT. V gave up 7 bases and J gave up 6 bases; unmatched junction bases: 11. The CDR3 loop spans 16 amino acids. The CDR3, as DNA: TGTGCCAGCACCTCCCGACTAGCGGGAGATCGGGATACGCAGTATTTT. Translated: CASTSRLAGDRDTQYF.

The rearrangement uses TRBV4-3 and TRBJ2-2, with TRBD1 identical over 10 bases. The CDR3 totals 16 residues. Germline V CDR1 and CDR2: LGHNA, YSLEER. The V and J ends lost 0 bases and 7 bases, in that order; junction bases with no gene match: 5. This chain's CDR3 is CASSQEATGGFGELFF. The CDR3 coding sequence is TGCGCCAGCAGCCAAGAGGCGACAGGGGGCTTCGGGGAGCTGTTTTTT.

The rearrangement uses TRBV24-1 and TRBJ2-2, with 7 bases fitting TRBD2. The CDR3 length is 13 residues. Germline CDR1 is KGHDR and CDR2 is SFDVKD. V trimming: 9 bases; J trimming: 5 bases; junction bases outside the gene matches: 5. The CDR3 loop reads CATGRGGTGELFF. The CDR3 DNA sequence: TGTGCCACCGGGAGGGGAGGTACCGGGGAGCTGTTTTTT.

This clonotype was observed at least ten times. The genes are TRBV20-1 and TRBJ2-1, with no clear D. Germline-derived CDR1 and CDR2 are DFQATT and SNEGSKA (reference sequence). This CDR3 is built from 13 residues. V was shortened by 6 bases and J by 4 bases, with 13 bases between the two germline ends. The DNA for the CDR3 is TGCAGTGCCCTCGTCGGCTCGTACAATGAGCAGTTCTTC. Encoded protein: CSALVGSYNEQFF.

This clonotype appeared a few times. The V and J genes are TRBV6-5 and TRBJ2-5; D is tentatively TRBD1 or TRBD2 (5 bases each). Trimming pared 4 bases from V and 5 bases from J, leaving 11 bases between. Looked up from germline, CDR1 is MNHEY and CDR2 is SVGAGI. There are 13 residues in the CDR3. The CDR3 DNA reads TGTGCCAGCAGTTCCATTCGGGGCGAGACCCAGTACTTC. This gives the protein CASSSIRGETQYF.

This clonotype was seen more than once but under ten times. The chain couples TRBV25-1 to TRBJ2-1; D remains unclear. V lost 3 bases and J 9 bases, leaving 6 bases between the germline ends. The CDR3 runs to 11 residues. Per the germline V gene, CDR1 is MGHDK and CDR2 is SYGVNS. The CDR3, as DNA: TGTGCCAGCAGTGAGGGTGTTGAGCAGTTCTTC. Translation: CASSEGVEQFF.

This chain connects TRBV7-2 to TRBJ2-3; the D is unclear. This CDR3 contains 15 residues. V was cut by 5 bases and J by 0 bases, with 12 bases left in between. Germline V gene sequence: CDR1 SGHTA, CDR2 FQGNSA. CDR3 nucleotide sequence: TGTGCCAGCAGCCAAAAGACCGGGAGCACAGATACGCAGTATTTT. Its translation is CASSQKTGSTDTQYF.

V is TRBV20-1 and J is TRBJ2-2; the D is unclear. Germline CDR1 is DFQATT and CDR2 is SNEGSKA (reference sequence). The V and J ends lost 3 bases and 4 bases respectively, with 9 bases between them. The CDR3 extends over 13 amino acids. CDR3 DNA: TGCAGTGCTAGTATGGGCACCACCGGGGAGCTGTTTTTT. Amino acids: CSASMGTTGELFF.

V usage is TRBV27 and J usage is TRBJ2-7; a possible D gene is TRBD1 (8 bases). Germline V CDR1 and CDR2: MNHEY, SMNVEV (reference sequence). Trimming shortened V by 3 bases and J by 0 bases, and 15 bases separated the two germline ends. This CDR3 has 16 residues. The CDR3 coding sequence is TGTGCCAGCAGTTTTCTACAGGGGGGGAACTCCTACGAGCAGTACTTC. Residues: CASSFLQGGNSYEQYF.

The J gene is TRBJ2-7, the V gene TRBV7-9; D is perhaps TRBD1 (6 bases). CDR1 SEHNR and CDR2 FQNEAQ come from the germline V gene (reference sequence). Trimming took off 3 bases at V and 0 bases at J, with 9 bases between the two ends. The CDR3 runs to 14 residues. CDR3 nucleotides: TGTGCCAGCAGCTTGGACAGTAACTCCTACGAGCAGTACTTC. It specifies CASSLDSNSYEQYF.

This CDR3 reads CASSQELQGADTQYF. The CDR3 DNA reads TGCGCCAGCAGCCAAGAATTACAGGGCGCAGATACGCAGTATTTT. V gene TRBV4-3 combines with J gene TRBJ2-3, with a weak D call TRBD1 (6 bases). The CDR3 consists of 15 residues. Germline CDR1 and CDR2: LGHNA and YSLEER. The germline V and J ends were trimmed by 0 bases and 4 bases, with 11 bases remaining between them.

V usage is TRBV20-1 and J usage is TRBJ2-7, with 9 nucleotides matching TRBD2. CDR1 and CDR2 from the germline V gene are DFQATT and SNEGSKA (reference sequence). The trim removed 0 bases at V and 2 bases at J, leaving 2 bases unmatched. The CDR3 contains 14 residues. The CDR3 sequence is CSARDSGGAYEQYF. The CDR3 DNA reads TGCAGTGCTAGAGATAGCGGGGGTGCCTACGAGCAGTACTTC.

This clonotype turned up a few times. This chain uses TRBV12-3 or TRBV12-4 with TRBJ1-3, with D uncertain. This CDR3 has 13 residues. V was cut by 3 bases and J by 4 bases, with 7 bases left in between. The CDR3 DNA reads as TGTGCCAGCAGTTTTTTCCAGGGAAACACCATATATTTT. This translates into CASSFFQGNTIYF.

This clonotype has more than one count but fewer than ten. DNA for the CDR3: TGTGCCAGCAGTGAACCGCCGTGGGACAGACTATACAATGAGCAGTTCTTC. Protein product: CASSEPPWDRLYNEQFF. This chain links TRBV25-1 with TRBJ2-1; TRBD1 aligns across 7 bases. The germline V gene encodes CDR1 MGHDK and CDR2 SYGVNS. The junction had 11 bases not matched to a gene; V was cut back by 2 bases and J by 4 bases. The CDR3 extends over 17 amino acids.

This clonotype was counted a few times. The chain employs TRBV29-1 and TRBJ2-7; 9 bases are shared with TRBD1. The J segment lost 5 bases and the V segment lost 5 bases, leaving 7 bases of the junction unmatched. The germline V gene has CDR1 SQVTM and CDR2 ANQGSEA. This CDR3 is built from 13 residues. The CDR3 DNA reads TGCAGCGTTAGTACCGGGACAGGGCACGAGCAGTACTTC. Its protein product is CSVSTGTGHEQYF.

The V gene is TRBV20-1, the J gene TRBJ1-6; tentatively, D is TRBD1 (6 bases). The CDR3 extends over 15 amino acids. The germline gives CDR1 DFQATT, CDR2 SNEGSKA (reference sequence). V gave up 6 bases and J gave up 6 bases, with 18 bases separating them. The CDR3 DNA is TGCAGTGCGGGGACGGGGGGCGATGGTAATTCACCCCTCCACTTT. Amino acid sequence: CSAGTGGDGNSPLHF.

The sample holds a few counts of this clonotype. The gene calls are TRBV6-2 or TRBV6-3 and TRBJ1-4; D not certain. The CDR3 is 13 amino acids. Per germline, CDR1 MNHEY and CDR2 SVGEGT. Trimming shortened V by 6 bases and J by 6 bases, and 11 bases separated the two germline ends. CDR3 coding DNA: TGTGCCAGCAGACGCGGGAGACATGAAAAACTGTTTTTT. This sequence encodes CASRRGRHEKLFF.

V and J are TRBV2 and TRBJ2-3; 15 positions match TRBD2. Trimming removed 6 bases from V and 4 bases from J; junction bases left unmatched: 8. Germline V gene sequence: CDR1 SNHLY, CDR2 FYNNEI. The CDR3 is made up of 17 amino acids. CDR3 bases: TGTGCCAGCAGGGGACTAGCGGGAGGTAGTGGTGCAGATACGCAGTATTTT. It translates to CASRGLAGGSGADTQYF.

The V call is TRBV5-8, the J call TRBJ2-1, with D perhaps TRBD2 (5 bases). Trimming removed 2 bases from V and 5 bases from J, with 14 bases in between. The length of the CDR3 is 15 residues. Germline V CDR1 and CDR2: SGHTS, YDEGEE. The CDR3 DNA is TGTGCCAGCAGCTTTAAATTGGCTAGCCACAATGAGCAGTTCTTC. Residues: CASSFKLASHNEQFF. Full variable domain (missing parts from reference TRBV5-8 and TRBJ2-1): EAGVTQSPTHLIKTRGQQATLRCSPISGHTSVYWYQQALGLGLQFLLWYDEGEERNRGNFPPRFSGRQFPNYSSELNVNALELEDSALYLCASSFKLASHNEQFFGPGTRLTVL.

This clonotype was counted between two and nine times. The chain combines TRBV3-1 with TRBJ2-6; 10 bases agree with TRBD1. The junction had 9 bases not matched to a gene; V was cut back by 5 bases and J by 2 bases. This CDR3 contains 18 residues. The germline gives CDR1 LGHDT, CDR2 YNNKEL (reference sequence). The chain's CDR3 is CASSALPGQGPGANVLTF. The CDR3 nucleotides read TGTGCCAGCAGCGCTCTCCCGGGACAGGGGCCTGGGGCCAACGTCCTGACTTTC. Combining the CDR3 with reference TRBV3-1 and TRBJ2-6 gives the whole variable domain DTAVSQTPKYLVTQMGNDKSIKCEQNLGHDTMYWYKQDSKKFLKIMFSYNNKELIINETVPNRFSPKSPDKAHLNLHINSLELGDSAVYFCASSALPGQGPGANVLTFGAGSRLTVL.

The chain is built from TRBV9 and TRBJ2-1; 9 bases fit TRBD2. V shed 3 bases and J 10 bases; nucleotides not matched to a gene: 11. Germline V CDR1 and CDR2: SGDLS, YYNGEE. This CDR3 is built from 15 residues. In DNA form, the CDR3 reads TGTGCCAGCAGCGGAGCGGCGGGAGGGCTTTGGGAGCAGTTCTTC. Translated: CASSGAAGGLWEQFF.

The chain joins TRBV15 to TRBJ1-5; D unresolved. The V gene lost 6 bases and the J gene lost 0 bases, with 12 bases spanning the gap. The CDR3 covers 15 residues. Germline lookup yields CDR1 LNHNV and CDR2 YYDKDF (reference sequence). Here the CDR3 reads CATRSALLSNQPQHF. Written as DNA, the CDR3 is TGTGCCACCAGATCGGCGCTTCTTAGCAATCAGCCCCAGCATTTT.

V usage is TRBV20-1 and J usage is TRBJ2-7, with 7 bases identical to TRBD1. Germline V gene data show CDR1 as DFQATT and CDR2 as SNEGSKA (reference sequence). The CDR3 consists of 12 residues. Trimming took 6 bases from V and 1 from J; bases not matched to a gene: 3. CDR3 bases: TGCAGTGCAGACAGGGTTTCCTACGAGCAGTACTTC. Encoded protein: CSADRVSYEQYF.

CDR3 protein: CASSSPGQESYGYTF. The CDR3 nucleotides read TGTGCCAGCAGCTCTCCGGGACAGGAATCCTATGGCTACACCTTC. The V and J genes are TRBV5-4 and TRBJ1-2, with TRBD1 matching 8 bases. CDR1 is SGHNT, CDR2 YYREEE, per germline (reference sequence). After removal of 3 bases from V and 4 bases from J, the junction contained 8 bases not matched to a gene. The CDR3 loop spans 15 amino acids.

This clonotype occurred a few times. The chain recombines TRBV7-9 with TRBJ2-4, with 7 bases aligning to TRBD2. The J segment lost 7 bases and the V segment lost 1 base, leaving 4 bases of the junction unmatched. This CDR3 has 14 amino acids. Germline V lookup: CDR1 SEHNR, CDR2 FQNEAQ (reference sequence). This CDR3 reads CASSLEAGLNIQYF. CDR3 nucleotides: TGTGCCAGCAGCTTAGAAGCGGGGTTGAACATTCAGTACTTC.

Concerning this clonotype itself: A clone one base away is much larger, so this may be a read error. The gene calls are TRBV6-1 and TRBJ2-3; 12 nucleotides align to TRBD2. Germline V gene lookup returns CDR1 MNHNS and CDR2 SASEGT. Unmatched junction bases numbered 3, after V lost 6 bases and J lost 5 bases. CDR3 length: 14 residues. CDR3 nucleotides: TGTGCCAGCAGGGAGGGACTAGCGGGAGATACGCAGTATTTT. It specifies CASREGLAGDTQYF.